This T cell receptor (beta chain) comes out of a study of cytomegalovirus exposure and HLA in healthy donors. Whole-study findings and limits: In a later analysis, at a false discovery rate of 0.05, about 16,000 TCR beta sequences matched HLA alleles. The study put about 180 TCR beta chains on its list as cytomegalovirus-associated.

PCR involved 60 Vbeta and 13 Jbeta primers. Only in-frame clones appear in the TCRdb table, and some are missing; sequencing was by immunoSEQ multiplex PCR. The sample includes 90,000 to 120,000 clones, 60% to 85% seen only once; the top ten take 5% to 6.5%. Concerning this clone: What it binds is unknown.

The specimen sequenced was PBMCs. This clonotype was obtained from a woman under 30 in good health and CMV-seropositive.

The CDR3 region is CASSLVQVGRETQYF. The DNA of the CDR3 is TGTGCCAGCAGCTTAGTGCAGGTGGGCAGGGAGACCCAGTACTTC. V and J are TRBV7-9 and TRBJ2-5; D uncertain. V lost 1 base and J lost 5, with 14 bases in between. Per the germline V gene, CDR1 is SEHNR and CDR2 is FQNEAQ (reference sequence). The CDR3 extends over 15 amino acids. Drawing the rest from reference TRBV7-9 and TRBJ2-5, the complete variable domain is DTGVSQNPRHKITKRGQNVTFRCDPISEHNRLYWYRQTLGQGPEFLTYFQNEAQLEKSRLLSDRFSAERPKGSFSTLEIQRTEQGDSAMYLCASSLVQVGRETQYFGPGTRLLVL.